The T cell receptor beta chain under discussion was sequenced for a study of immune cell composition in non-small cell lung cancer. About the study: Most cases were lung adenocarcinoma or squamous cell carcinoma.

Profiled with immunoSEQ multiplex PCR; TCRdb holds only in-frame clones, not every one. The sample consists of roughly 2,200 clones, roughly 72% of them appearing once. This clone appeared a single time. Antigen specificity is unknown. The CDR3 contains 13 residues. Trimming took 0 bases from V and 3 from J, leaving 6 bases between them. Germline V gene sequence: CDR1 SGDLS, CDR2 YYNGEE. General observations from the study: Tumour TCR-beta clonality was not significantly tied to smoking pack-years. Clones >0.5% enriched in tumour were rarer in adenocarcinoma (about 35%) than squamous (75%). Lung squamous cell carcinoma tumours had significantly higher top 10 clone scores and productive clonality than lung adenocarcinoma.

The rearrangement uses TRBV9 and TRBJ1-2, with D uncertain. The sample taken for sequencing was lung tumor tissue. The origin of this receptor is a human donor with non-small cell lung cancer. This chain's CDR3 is CASSVVADYGYTF. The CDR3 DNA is TGTGCCAGCAGCGTAGTGGCTGACTATGGCTACACCTTC.